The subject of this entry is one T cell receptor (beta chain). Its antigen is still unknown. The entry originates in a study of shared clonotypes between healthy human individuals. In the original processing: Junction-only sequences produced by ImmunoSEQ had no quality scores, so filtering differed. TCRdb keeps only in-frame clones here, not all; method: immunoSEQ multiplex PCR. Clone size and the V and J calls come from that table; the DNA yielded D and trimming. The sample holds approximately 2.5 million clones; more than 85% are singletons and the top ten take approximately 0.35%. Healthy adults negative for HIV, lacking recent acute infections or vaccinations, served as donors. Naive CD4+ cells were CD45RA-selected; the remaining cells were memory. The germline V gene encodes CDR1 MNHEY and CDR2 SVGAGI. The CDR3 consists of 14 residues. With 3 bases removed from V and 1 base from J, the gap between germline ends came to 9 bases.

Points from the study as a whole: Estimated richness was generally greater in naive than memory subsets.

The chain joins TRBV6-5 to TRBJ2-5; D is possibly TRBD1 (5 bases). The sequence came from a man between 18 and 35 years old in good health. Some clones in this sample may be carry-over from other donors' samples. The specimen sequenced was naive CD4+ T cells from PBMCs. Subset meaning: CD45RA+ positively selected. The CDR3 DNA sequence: TGTGCCAGCAGTTATGGGGCAGCCCAAGAGACCCAGTACTTC. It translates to CASSYGAAQETQYF.